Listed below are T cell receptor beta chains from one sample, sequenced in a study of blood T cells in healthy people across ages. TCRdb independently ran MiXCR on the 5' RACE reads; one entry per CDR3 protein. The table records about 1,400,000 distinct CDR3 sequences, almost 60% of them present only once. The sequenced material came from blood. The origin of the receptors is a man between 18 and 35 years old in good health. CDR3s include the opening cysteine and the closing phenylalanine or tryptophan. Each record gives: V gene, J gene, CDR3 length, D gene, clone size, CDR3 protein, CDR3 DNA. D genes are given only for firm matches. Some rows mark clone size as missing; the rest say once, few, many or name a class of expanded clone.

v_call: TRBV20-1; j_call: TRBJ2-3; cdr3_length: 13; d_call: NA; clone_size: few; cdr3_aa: CKLWGAYTDTQYF; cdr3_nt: TGCAAACTCTGGGGGGCCTACACAGATACGCAGTATTTT
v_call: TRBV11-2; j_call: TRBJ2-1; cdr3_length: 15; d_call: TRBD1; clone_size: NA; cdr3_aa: CASSLGAGGINEQFF; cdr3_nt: TGTGCCAGCAGCTTAGGGGCAGGGGGAATCAATGAGCAGTTCTTC
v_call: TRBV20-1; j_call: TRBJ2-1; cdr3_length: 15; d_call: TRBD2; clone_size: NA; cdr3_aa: CSATAQRGRYNEQFF; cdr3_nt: TGCAGTGCCACTGCTCAGCGGGGGAGATACAATGAGCAGTTCTTC
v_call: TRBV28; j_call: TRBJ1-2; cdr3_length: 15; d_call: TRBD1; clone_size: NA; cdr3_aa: CASSLPGTGGHGYTF; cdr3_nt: TGTGCCAGCAGTCTTCCGGGGACAGGGGGACATGGCTACACCTTC
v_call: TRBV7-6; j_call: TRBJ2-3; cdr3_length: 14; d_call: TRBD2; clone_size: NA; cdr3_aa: CASSRWTSSDTQYF; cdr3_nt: TGTGCCAGCAGCCGGTGGACTAGCTCAGATACGCAGTATTTT
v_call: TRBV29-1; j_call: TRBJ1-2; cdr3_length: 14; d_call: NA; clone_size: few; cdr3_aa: CSVEKAQGTYGYTF; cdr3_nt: TGCAGCGTTGAAAAGGCCCAGGGAACCTATGGCTACACCTTC
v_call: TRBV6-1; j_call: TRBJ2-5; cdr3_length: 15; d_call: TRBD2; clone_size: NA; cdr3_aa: CASVSLAGAQETQYF; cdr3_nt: TGTGCCAGCGTTAGTCTAGCGGGGGCTCAAGAGACCCAGTACTTC
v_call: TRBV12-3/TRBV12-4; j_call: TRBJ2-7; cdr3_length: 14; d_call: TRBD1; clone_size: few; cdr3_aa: CASRGGQGIYEQYF; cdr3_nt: TGTGCCAGCAGAGGAGGACAGGGAATCTACGAGCAGTACTTC
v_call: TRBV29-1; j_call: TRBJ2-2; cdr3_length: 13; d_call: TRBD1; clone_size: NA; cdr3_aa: CSAGTVTPGELFF; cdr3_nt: TGCAGCGCAGGGACAGTAACCCCCGGGGAGCTGTTTTTT
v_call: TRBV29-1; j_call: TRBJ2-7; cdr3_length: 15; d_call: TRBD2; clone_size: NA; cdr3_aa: CSVETVAGQLYEQYF; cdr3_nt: TGCAGCGTTGAAACGGTAGCGGGGCAGCTCTACGAGCAGTACTTC
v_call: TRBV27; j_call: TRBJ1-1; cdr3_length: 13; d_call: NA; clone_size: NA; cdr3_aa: CASSPSGLNEAFF; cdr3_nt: TGTGCCAGCAGTCCATCGGGCCTGAATGAGGCTTTCTTT
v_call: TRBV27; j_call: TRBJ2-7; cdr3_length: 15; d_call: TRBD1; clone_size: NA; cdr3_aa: CASRQLGQGLHEQYF; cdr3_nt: TGTGCCAGCAGACAGCTGGGACAGGGTCTCCACGAGCAGTACTTC
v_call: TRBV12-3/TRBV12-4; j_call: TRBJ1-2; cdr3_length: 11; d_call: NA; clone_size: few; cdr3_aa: CASSTNYGYTF; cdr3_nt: TGTGCCAGCAGCACCAACTATGGCTACACCTTC
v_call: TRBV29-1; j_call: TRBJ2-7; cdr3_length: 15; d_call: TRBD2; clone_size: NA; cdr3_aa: CSVEYRASGTYEQYF; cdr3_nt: TGCAGCGTTGAATATAGGGCTAGCGGGACCTACGAGCAGTACTTC
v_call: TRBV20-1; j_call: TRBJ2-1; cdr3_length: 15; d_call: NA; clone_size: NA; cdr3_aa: CSARVLSGTDNEQFF; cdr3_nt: TGCAGTGCTAGGGTTCTTAGCGGTACGGACAATGAGCAGTTCTTC
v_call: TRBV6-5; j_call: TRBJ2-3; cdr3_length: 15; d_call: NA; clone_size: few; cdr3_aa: CASSYSLRRADTQYF; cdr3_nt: TGTGCCAGCAGTTACTCGCTGCGGAGGGCAGATACGCAGTATTTT
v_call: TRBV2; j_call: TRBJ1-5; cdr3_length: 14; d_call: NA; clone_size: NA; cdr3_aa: CASSEGVGNQPQHF; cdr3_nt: TGTGCCAGCAGTGAAGGGGTAGGGAATCAGCCCCAGCATTTT
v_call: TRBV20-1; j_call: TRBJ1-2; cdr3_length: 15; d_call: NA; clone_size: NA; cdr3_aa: CSAPLKEWWYYGYTF; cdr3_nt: TGCAGTGCCCCCCTTAAAGAGTGGTGGTACTATGGCTACACCTTC
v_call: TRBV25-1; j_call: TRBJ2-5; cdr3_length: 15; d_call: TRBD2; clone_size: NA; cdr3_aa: CASSVTSGTGETQYF; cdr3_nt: TGTGCCAGCAGTGTCACTAGCGGGACGGGGGAGACCCAGTACTTC
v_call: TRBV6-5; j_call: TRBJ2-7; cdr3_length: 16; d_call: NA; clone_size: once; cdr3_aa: CASSNPGRPGNYEQYF; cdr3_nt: TGTGCCAGCAGTAACCCAGGGCGCCCGGGCAACTACGAGCAGTACTTC
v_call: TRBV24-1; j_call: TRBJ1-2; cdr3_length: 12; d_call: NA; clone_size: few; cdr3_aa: CATSQGYDGYTF; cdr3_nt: TGTGCCACCAGTCAGGGTTATGATGGCTACACCTTC
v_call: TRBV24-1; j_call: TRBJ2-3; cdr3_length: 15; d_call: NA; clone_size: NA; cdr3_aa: CATSARDGGTDTQYF; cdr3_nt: TGTGCCACCAGTGCTCGGGATGGGGGCACAGATACGCAGTATTTT
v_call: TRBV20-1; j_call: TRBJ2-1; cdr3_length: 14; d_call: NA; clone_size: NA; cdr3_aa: CSARGGAMIDEQFF; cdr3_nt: TGCAGTGCTAGAGGGGGGGCTATGATCGATGAGCAGTTCTTC
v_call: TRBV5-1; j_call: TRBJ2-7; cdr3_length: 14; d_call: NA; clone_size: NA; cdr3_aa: CASSAGMTPYEQYF; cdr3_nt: TGCGCCAGCAGCGCGGGAATGACCCCGTACGAGCAGTACTTC
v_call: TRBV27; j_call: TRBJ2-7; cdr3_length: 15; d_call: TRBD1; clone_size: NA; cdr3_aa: CASSLVGGVLYEQYF; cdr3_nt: TGTGCCAGCAGTTTAGTAGGGGGCGTTTTATACGAGCAGTACTTC
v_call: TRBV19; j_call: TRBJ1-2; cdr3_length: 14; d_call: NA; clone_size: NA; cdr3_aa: CASTFAKLYYGYTF; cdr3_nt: TGTGCCAGTACTTTCGCCAAGTTATACTATGGCTACACCTTC
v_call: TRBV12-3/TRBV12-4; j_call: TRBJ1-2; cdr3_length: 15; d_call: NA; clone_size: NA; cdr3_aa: CASSYRGDNYYGYTF; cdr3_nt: TGTGCCAGCAGTTATAGGGGGGACAACTACTATGGCTACACCTTC
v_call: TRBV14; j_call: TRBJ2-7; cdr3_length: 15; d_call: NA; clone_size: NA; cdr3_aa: CASSSSRQGPYEQYF; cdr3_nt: TGTGCCAGCAGTTCGAGTCGGCAGGGACCCTACGAGCAGTACTTC
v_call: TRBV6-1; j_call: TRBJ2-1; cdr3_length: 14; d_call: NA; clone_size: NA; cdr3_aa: CASGLPGYHNEQFF; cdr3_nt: TGTGCCAGCGGACTCCCGGGTTACCACAATGAGCAGTTCTTC
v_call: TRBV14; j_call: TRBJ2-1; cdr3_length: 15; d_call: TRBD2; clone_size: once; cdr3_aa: CASSQSAGGPSEQFF; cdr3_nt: TGTGCCAGCAGCCAATCGGCGGGAGGGCCGAGTGAGCAGTTCTTC
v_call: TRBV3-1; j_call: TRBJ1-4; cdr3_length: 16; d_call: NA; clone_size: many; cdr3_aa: CASSQPTESTNEKLFF; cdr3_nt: TGTGCCAGCAGCCAACCTACTGAGTCAACTAATGAAAAACTGTTTTTT